This record looks at one T cell receptor (beta chain) sequence and its context. The germline V gene has CDR1 SNHLY and CDR2 FYNNEI. The length of the CDR3 is 16 residues. Trimming took 2 bases from V and 5 from J; bases not matched to a gene: 10. The data were obtained in a study of T cell changes during pregnancy in multiple sclerosis. Libraries were prepared by immunoSEQ multiplex PCR; TCRdb keeps only in-frame clonotypes and omits some of them. The table records fewer than 70,000 clones, roughly 92% of them present only once. This chain connects TRBV2 to TRBJ2-7; 9 nucleotides line up with TRBD2. The material was peripheral blood, obtained in the second trimester of pregnancy. The sequence derives from a female donor with multiple sclerosis, enrolled in a pregnancy study. The chain's CDR3 is CASSETVPSGIDEQYF. CDR3 in DNA: TGTGCCAGCAGTGAAACCGTGCCTAGCGGGATCGACGAGCAGTACTTC.